This T cell receptor beta chain was found in a study of blood T cell repertoires in COVID-19. Study-wide context: Acute-phase and convalescent COVID-19 samples originated in the United States, Italy and Spain. In each case, the material was cDNA or gDNA derived from T cells, B-cell-depleted T cells, or PBMCs.

This clone occurred once. The authors' processing: Reference gene primers were amplified, and this amplification served to estimate nucleated cell counts. The method was immunoSEQ multiplex PCR; TCRdb's version includes in-frame clones alone and lacks a portion of them. The V and J calls and the clone size are those of that table, but D and trimming were determined from the DNA. The table has 50,000 to 60,000 clones, 83% seen once. The V and J ends lost 2 bases and 7 bases, in that order; junction bases with no gene match: 4. Germline lookup yields CDR1 MNHEY and CDR2 SMNVEV (reference sequence). The CDR3 is made up of 14 amino acids.

The V call is TRBV27, the J call TRBJ2-1, with TRBD2 identical over 8 bases. The source of this sequence is a man aged 35 to 55 with acute or convalescent COVID-19. Sequenced material: peripheral blood. The CDR3 loop is CASSLREGLNEQFF. The CDR3 region has the DNA TGTGCCAGCAGTTTACGGGAGGGCCTGAATGAGCAGTTCTTC.